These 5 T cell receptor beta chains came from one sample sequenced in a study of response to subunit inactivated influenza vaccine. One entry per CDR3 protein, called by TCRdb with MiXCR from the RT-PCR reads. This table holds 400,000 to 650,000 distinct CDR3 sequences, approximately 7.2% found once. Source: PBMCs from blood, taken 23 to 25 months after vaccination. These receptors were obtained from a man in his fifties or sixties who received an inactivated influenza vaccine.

The CDR3 DNA is TGTGCCAGCAGCTTAGGGGGCGGGGGCTTCACTGAAGCTTTCTTT. The encoded protein is CASSLGGGGFTEAFF. The chain joins TRBV7-9 to TRBJ1-1, with a possible D match to TRBD1 (6 bases). The ends were cut back, 1 base at V and 4 bases at J, with 13 bases in the middle. This CDR3 comprises 15 residues. The V gene's germline CDR1 is SEHNR and CDR2 FQNEAQ (reference sequence).

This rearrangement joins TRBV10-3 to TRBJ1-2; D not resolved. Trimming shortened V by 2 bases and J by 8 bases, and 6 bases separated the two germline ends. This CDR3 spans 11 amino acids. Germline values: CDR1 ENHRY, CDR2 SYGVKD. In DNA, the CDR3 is TGTGCCATCAGTGAGACAGTGGGCTACACCTTC. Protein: CAISETVGYTF.

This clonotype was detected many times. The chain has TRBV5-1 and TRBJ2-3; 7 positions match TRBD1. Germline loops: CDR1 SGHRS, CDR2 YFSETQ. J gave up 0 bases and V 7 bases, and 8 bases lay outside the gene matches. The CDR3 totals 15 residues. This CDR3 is CASRPTGLSTDTQYF. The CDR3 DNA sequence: TGCGCCAGCCGCCCGACAGGGCTTAGCACAGATACGCAGTATTTT.

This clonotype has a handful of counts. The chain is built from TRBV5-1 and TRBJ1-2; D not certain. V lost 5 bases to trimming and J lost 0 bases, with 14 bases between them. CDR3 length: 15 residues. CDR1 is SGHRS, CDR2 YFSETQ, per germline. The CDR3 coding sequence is TGCGCCAGCAGACGTAATAGCGACACTAACTATGGCTACACCTTC. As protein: CASRRNSDTNYGYTF.

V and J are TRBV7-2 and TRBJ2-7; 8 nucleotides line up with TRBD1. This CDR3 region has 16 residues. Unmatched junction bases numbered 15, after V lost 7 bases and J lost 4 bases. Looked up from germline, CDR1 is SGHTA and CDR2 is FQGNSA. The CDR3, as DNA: TGTGCCAGCACCAATATCGGGCTCGGACAGGGTTACGAGCAGTACTTC. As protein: CASTNIGLGQGYEQYF.